Listed here is a single TCR beta chain. Its matching antigen is unknown. The data derive from a study of cytomegalovirus exposure and HLA in healthy donors. Study conclusions and caveats: Later analysis demonstrated an association between a missense DCLRE1C variant and TCR beta V- and J-gene trimming. It was likely that a cluster of highly shared sequence variants was a sequencing artifact. The authors listed 150 to 200 TCR beta chains as cytomegalovirus-associated. An analysis was carried out later, and it reportedly showed fewer N-insertions in an Asian-associated ancestry cluster than the approximately 700-donor mean.

Germline CDR1 reads GTSNPN; CDR2 reads SVGIG (reference sequence). V was shortened by 0 bases and J by 7 bases, with 9 bases between the two germline ends. The CDR3 has 12 residues. The PCR contained 60 Vbeta and 13 Jbeta primers. Profiling relied on immunoSEQ multiplex PCR, and the TCRdb table lists in-frame clones only, not all of them. The repertoire holds 45,000 to 65,000 clones, around 73% seen once, with less than 3% in the top ten. The TCR originated in a woman between 40 and 50 years old in good health and CMV-seropositive. J is TRBJ1-2 and V is TRBV30, with D tentatively TRBD1 (5 bases). The sequencing sample was made of PBMCs. The CDR3 DNA is TGTGCCTGGAGTGTACCAGGGTCTGGCTACACCTTC. Its translation is CAWSVPGSGYTF.